This T cell receptor (beta chain) was retrieved from a study of blood T cell repertoires in COVID-19 (dated by TCRdb to about 2020). About the study as a whole: Samples covering the acute and convalescent phases of COVID-19 were provided by collaborators in the United States, Italy and Spain. The material from the prospective study consisted of cDNA or gDNA derived from T cells, B-cell-depleted T cells, or PBMCs. Deeply sampled blood TCRbeta repertoires from subjects exposed to, actively infected with, or recovered from COVID-19 were included in the dataset. The repertoires were released in a freely available public database intended as a resource for research on the immune response to SARS-CoV-2. The samples were drawn from two sources: the first 160 participants of the ongoing ImmuneRACE study, and approximately 1,300 subjects contributed by 6 global collaborators. The sample metadata nearly always contained a de-identified subject ID, COVID-19 status, age in years and sex. Where available, HLA class I and class II types were taken from metadata supplied by the sample provider and were not determined by assay-based typing. The study at large found these results: The amount of clinical and demographic metadata varied by source and participant and was provided uncurated.

The CDR3 runs 13 amino acids, cysteine and phenylalanine included. The CDR3 DNA has 39 bases and is translated from base 1. V gives up 8 bases and J gives up 0 bases, and the segment between their germline ends measures 8 bases. Looking up the germline V gene yields CDR1 SNHLY and CDR2 FYNNEI. TCRbeta CDR3 regions were amplified from genomic DNA by means of the immunoSEQ Assay, a bias-controlled multiplex PCR. Per the authors' processing: The number of nucleated cells in each sample was estimated from the amplification of reference gene primers within the assay. To quantify the absolute abundance of each unique TCRbeta CDR3 rearrangement, sequence reads were collapsed and filtered. Productive Simpson clonality was computed per sample as the square root of Simpson's diversity index over productive rearrangements. TCRdb retrieved this table from immuneACCESS and kept in-frame rearrangements only. Not all clones are present; in checked studies, unresolved V genes account for under half, and no reason is known for the remainder. V, J and clone size are those of that table, while D and trimming were read from the DNA. The sample table lists approximately 210,000 clones, 80% to 90% of them with a count of one. 2.5% to 3% of the sample goes to the ten largest clones.

This clone was observed a handful of times. What antigen it recognizes has not been identified. No clone much larger than this one lies a single base away; base qualities are absent. Collaborating institutions collected whole blood in K2EDTA tubes following their own protocols. For TCRbeta analysis, collaborators shipped samples as frozen whole blood, isolated PBMCs, or DNA extracted from either of those sample types. Recombination joined TRBV2 with TRBJ1-5; no D gene can be assigned with confidence. The source material was peripheral blood. The receptor was derived from a man between 50 and 59 years old with active or convalescent COVID-19. CDR3 region: CASRRNSNQPQHF. The base sequence is TGTGCCAGCCGCAGAAATAGCAATCAGCCCCAGCATTTT.